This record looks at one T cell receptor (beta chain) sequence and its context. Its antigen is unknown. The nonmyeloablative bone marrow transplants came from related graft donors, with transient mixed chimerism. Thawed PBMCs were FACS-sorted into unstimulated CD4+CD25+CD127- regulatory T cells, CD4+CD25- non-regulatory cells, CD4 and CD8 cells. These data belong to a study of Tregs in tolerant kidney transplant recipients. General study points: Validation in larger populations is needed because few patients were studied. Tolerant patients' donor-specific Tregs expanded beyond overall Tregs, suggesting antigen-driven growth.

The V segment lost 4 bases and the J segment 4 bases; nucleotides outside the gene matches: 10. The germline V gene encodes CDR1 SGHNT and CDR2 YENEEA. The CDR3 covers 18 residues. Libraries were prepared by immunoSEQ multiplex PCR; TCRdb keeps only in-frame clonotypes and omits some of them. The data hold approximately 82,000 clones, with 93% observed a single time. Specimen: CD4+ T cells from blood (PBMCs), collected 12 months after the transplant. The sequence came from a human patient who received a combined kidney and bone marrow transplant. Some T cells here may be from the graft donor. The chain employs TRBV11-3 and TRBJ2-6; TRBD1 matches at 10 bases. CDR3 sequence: CASSSSRQGALGANVLTF. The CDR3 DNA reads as TGTGCCAGCAGCTCCTCCAGACAGGGGGCTTTAGGGGCCAACGTCCTGACTTTC.